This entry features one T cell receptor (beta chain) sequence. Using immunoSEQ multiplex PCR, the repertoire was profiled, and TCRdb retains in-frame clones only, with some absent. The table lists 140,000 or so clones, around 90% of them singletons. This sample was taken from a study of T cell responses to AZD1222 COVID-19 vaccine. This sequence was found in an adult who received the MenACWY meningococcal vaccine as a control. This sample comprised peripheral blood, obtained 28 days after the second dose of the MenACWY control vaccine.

The CDR3 DNA is TGTGCCTGGAGTCGCGGGGGAGTGAACACTGAAGCTTTCTTT. Amino acid sequence: CAWSRGGVNTEAFF. The chain joins TRBV30 to TRBJ1-1; tentative D call: TRBD1 (5 bases). Germline loops: CDR1 GTSNPN, CDR2 SVGIG (reference sequence). The V gene lost 2 bases and the J gene lost 0 bases, with 10 bases spanning the gap. CDR3 length: 14 residues.